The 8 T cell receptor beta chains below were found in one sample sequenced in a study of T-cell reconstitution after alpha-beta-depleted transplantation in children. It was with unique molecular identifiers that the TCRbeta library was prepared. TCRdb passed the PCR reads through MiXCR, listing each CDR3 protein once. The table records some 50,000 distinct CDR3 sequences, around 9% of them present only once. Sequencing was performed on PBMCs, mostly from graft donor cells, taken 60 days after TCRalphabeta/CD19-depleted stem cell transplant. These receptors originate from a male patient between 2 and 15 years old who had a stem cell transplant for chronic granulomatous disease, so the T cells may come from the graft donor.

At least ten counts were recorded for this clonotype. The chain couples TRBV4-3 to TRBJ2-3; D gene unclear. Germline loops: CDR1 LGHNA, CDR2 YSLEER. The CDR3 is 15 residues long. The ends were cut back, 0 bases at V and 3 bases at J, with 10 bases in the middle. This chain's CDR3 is CASSQDRLGTDTQYF. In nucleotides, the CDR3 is TGCGCCAGCAGCCAAGATCGTCTAGGTACAGATACGCAGTATTTT.

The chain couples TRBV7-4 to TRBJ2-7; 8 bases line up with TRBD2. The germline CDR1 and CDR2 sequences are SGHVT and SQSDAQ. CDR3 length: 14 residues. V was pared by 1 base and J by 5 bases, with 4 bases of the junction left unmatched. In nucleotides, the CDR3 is TGTGCCAGCAGCTTAGGGCGACTAGCGAACGAGCAGTACTTC. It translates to CASSLGRLANEQYF.

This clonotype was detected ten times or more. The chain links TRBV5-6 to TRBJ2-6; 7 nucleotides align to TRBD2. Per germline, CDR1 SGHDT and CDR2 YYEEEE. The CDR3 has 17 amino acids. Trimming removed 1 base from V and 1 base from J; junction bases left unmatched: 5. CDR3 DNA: TGTGCCAGCAGCTTGACGGGAGGTACTTCTGGGGCCAACGTCCTGACTTTC. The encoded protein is CASSLTGGTSGANVLTF.

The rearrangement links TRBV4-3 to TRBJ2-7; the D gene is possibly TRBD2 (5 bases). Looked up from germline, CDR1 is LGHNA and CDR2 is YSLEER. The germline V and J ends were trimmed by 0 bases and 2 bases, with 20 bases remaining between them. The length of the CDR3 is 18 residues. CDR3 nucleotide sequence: TGCGCCAGCAGCCAAGATGGGTCGGGAACAGCTGACCCCTACGAGCAGTACTTC. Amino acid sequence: CASSQDGSGTADPYEQYF.

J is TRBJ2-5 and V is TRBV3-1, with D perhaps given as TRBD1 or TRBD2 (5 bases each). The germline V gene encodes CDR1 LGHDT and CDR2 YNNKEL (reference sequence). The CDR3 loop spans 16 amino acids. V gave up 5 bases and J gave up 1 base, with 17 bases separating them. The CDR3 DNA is TGTGCCAGCAGCTTGTGGCCGGGACCCGGCCAAGAGACCCAGTACTTC. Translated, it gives CASSLWPGPGQETQYF.

The CDR3 nucleotides are TGTGCCAGTAATAGCGGACGCACAGATACGCAGTATTTT. This sequence encodes CASNSGRTDTQYF. The chain couples TRBV19 to TRBJ2-3; a weak D match, TRBD2 (6 bases). Germline-derived CDR1 and CDR2 are LNHDA and SQIVND (reference sequence). The CDR3 loop spans 13 amino acids. Trimming cost V 7 bases and J 1 base, with 9 bases left between them.

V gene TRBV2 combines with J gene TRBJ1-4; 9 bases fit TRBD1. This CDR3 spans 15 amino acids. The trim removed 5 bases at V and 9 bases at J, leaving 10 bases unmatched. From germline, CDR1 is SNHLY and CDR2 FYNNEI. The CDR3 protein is CASSRAGTGIKKLFF. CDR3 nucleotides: TGTGCCAGCAGTCGGGCCGGGACAGGGATTAAAAAACTGTTTTTT. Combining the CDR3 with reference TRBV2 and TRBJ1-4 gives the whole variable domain EPEVTQTPSHQVTQMGQEVILRCVPISNHLYFYWYRQILGQKVEFLVSFYNNEISEKSEIFDDQFSVERPDGSNFTLKIRSTKLEDSAMYFCASSRAGTGIKKLFFGSGTQLSVL.

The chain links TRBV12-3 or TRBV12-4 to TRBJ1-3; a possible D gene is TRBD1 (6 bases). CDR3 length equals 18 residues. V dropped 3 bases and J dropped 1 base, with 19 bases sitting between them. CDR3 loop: CASSFRMTGQGSGNTIYF. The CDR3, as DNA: TGTGCCAGCAGTTTTAGGATGACAGGCCAGGGGTCTGGAAACACCATATATTTT.